The 17 T cell receptor beta chains reported below all come from one sample, sequenced in a study of blood T cell repertoires in COVID-19. Sequencing was performed with immunoSEQ multiplex PCR; in TCRdb, only in-frame clones are kept and a portion is missing. The table lists 200,000 to 250,000 clones, more than 80% of them singletons. What was sequenced was peripheral blood. The receptors originated from a human donor in a cohort sampled during active COVID-19.

The chain joins TRBV13 to TRBJ2-1; maybe TRBD1 (6 bases). CDR3 size: 12 residues. Germline CDR1 and CDR2: PRHDT and FYEKMQ (reference sequence). Between the trimmed V and J ends, which lost 5 bases and 11 bases, there was a span of 13 bases. CDR3 loop: CASSLQGTQQFF. CDR3 in DNA: TGTGCCAGCAGCCTTCAGGGGACGCAGCAGTTCTTC.

V and J are TRBV6-1 and TRBJ2-1; no definite D call. V shed 2 bases and J shed 9 bases, with 8 bases lying between them. Germline loops: CDR1 MNHNS, CDR2 SASEGT. CDR3 length: 12 residues. In DNA form, the CDR3 reads TGTGCCAGCAGTGAAATCTACCTTGAGCAGTTCTTC. Translated: CASSEIYLEQFF.

The rearrangement links TRBV19 to TRBJ2-1, with TRBD2 as a possible D gene (6 bases). The V gene's germline CDR1 is LNHDA and CDR2 SQIVND (reference sequence). This CDR3 contains 16 residues. V lost 3 bases, J lost 4 bases, and 16 bases lay in between. CDR3 sequence reads: CASSIETRSLYNEQFF. DNA for the CDR3: TGTGCCAGTAGTATTGAGACTAGAAGCCTATACAATGAGCAGTTCTTC.

CDR3 region: CASSLEGGIGQPQHF. CDR3 nucleotide sequence: TGTGCCAGCAGCTTAGAAGGGGGCATTGGTCAGCCCCAGCATTTT. J is TRBJ1-5 and V is TRBV7-9; 7 nucleotides align to TRBD1. The CDR3 contains 15 residues. CDR1 is SEHNR, CDR2 FQNEAQ, per germline (reference sequence). With V trimmed by 1 base and J by 6 bases, 6 bases remained unmatched.

This clone has only a few counts. The rearrangement uses TRBV5-1 and TRBJ1-2; D is uncertain. Germline lookup yields CDR1 SGHRS and CDR2 YFSETQ. The CDR3 totals 12 residues. V lost 0 bases to trimming and J lost 8 bases, with 8 bases between them. CDR3 DNA sequence: TGCGCCAGCAGCTTGGATCTTTTGGGCTACACCTTC. Its protein product is CASSLDLLGYTF.

V gene TRBV7-2 combines with J gene TRBJ2-2, with a tentative D call TRBD2 (6 bases). This CDR3 is 15 amino acids long. Trimming shortened V by 6 bases and J by 0 bases, and 11 bases separated the two germline ends. Germline CDR1 is SGHTA and CDR2 is FQGNSA. CDR3 loop: CASRPGTSNTGELFF. CDR3 DNA: TGTGCCAGCAGGCCCGGGACTTCGAACACCGGGGAGCTGTTTTTT.

V gene TRBV5-1 combines with J gene TRBJ1-1; D is unclear. The V gene lost 0 bases and the J gene lost 3 bases, with 6 bases spanning the gap. The CDR3 has 13 amino acids. Germline V lookup: CDR1 SGHRS, CDR2 YFSETQ. The CDR3 coding sequence is TGCGCCAGCAGCTTGGACAGATACACTGAAGCTTTCTTT. Translated, it gives CASSLDRYTEAFF.

The V call is TRBV7-9, the J call TRBJ1-3; D is unresolved. V was trimmed by 4 bases and J by 4 bases, leaving 14 bases between them. The germline V gene encodes CDR1 SEHNR and CDR2 FQNEAQ (reference sequence). This CDR3 has 15 amino acids. The CDR3 DNA reads TGTGCCAGCAGCTCCGAAGGAGGGTGGGGAAACACCATATATTTT. Translating gives CASSSEGGWGNTIYF.

The chain links TRBV4-1 to TRBJ2-7; 9 nucleotides line up with TRBD2. The CDR3 is made up of 16 amino acids. Per the germline V gene, CDR1 is MGHRA and CDR2 is YSYEKL. V shed 0 bases and J 2 bases; nucleotides not matched to a gene: 5. The CDR3 coding sequence is TGCGCCAGCAGCCAAGAACCGCTAGCGGGAACCTACGAGCAGTACTTC. This encodes CASSQEPLAGTYEQYF.

This chain uses TRBV6-5 with TRBJ2-2, with 7 bases identical to TRBD1. Germline V CDR1 and CDR2: MNHEY, SVGAGI. J lost 1 base, V lost 5 bases, and 4 bases had no gene match. The CDR3 contains 15 residues. DNA for the CDR3: TGTGCCAGCAGTAGTACAGGGGTGAACACCGGGGAGCTGTTTTTT. Translated, it gives CASSSTGVNTGELFF.

This clone was detected only a few times. The chain is built from TRBV4-2 and TRBJ2-5; TRBD2 agrees at 10 bases. The CDR3 has 17 residues. The J segment lost 3 bases and the V segment lost 0 bases, leaving 7 bases of the junction unmatched. The germline CDR1 and CDR2 sequences are LGHNA and YNFKEQ. In DNA form, the CDR3 reads TGTGCCAGCAGCCAAGATACTAGCGGGGATCCTGAAGAGACCCAGTACTTC. It is translated as CASSQDTSGDPEETQYF.

CDR3 residues: CASSGRWGTTDTQYF. CDR3 DNA sequence: TGTGCCAGCTCCGGGCGATGGGGCACCACAGATACGCAGTATTTT. This chain uses TRBV18 with TRBJ2-3; perhaps TRBD1 as D (5 bases). CDR1 KGHSH and CDR2 LQKENI come from the germline V gene. The CDR3 totals 15 residues. Trimming removed 6 bases at V and 2 bases at J, with 15 bases between.

This clone was observed a few times. The V and J genes are TRBV4-1 and TRBJ1-5; 11 bases line up with TRBD1. V gave up 3 bases and J gave up 6 bases; unmatched junction bases: 7. In germline, CDR1 is MGHRA, CDR2 YSYEKL. The CDR3 consists of 16 residues. CDR3 nucleotides: TGCGCCAGCAGCCATTCCTCCGGGACAGGGGGTCAGCCCCAGCATTTT. Translation: CASSHSSGTGGQPQHF.

The rearrangement links TRBV18 to TRBJ2-2; 8 nucleotides line up with TRBD1. From germline, CDR1 is KGHSH and CDR2 LQKENI. The CDR3 loop spans 12 amino acids. V shed 8 bases, J shed 7 bases, and the junction held 3 bases outside the gene matches. CDR3 coding DNA: TGTGCCAGCAGGACAGGGAACGGGGAGCTGTTTTTT. Translating it yields CASRTGNGELFF. Full variable domain (rest looked up from reference TRBV18 and TRBJ2-2): NAGVMQNPRHLVRRRGQEARLRCSPMKGHSHVYWYRQLPEEGLKFMVYLQKENIIDESGMPKERFSAEFPKEGPSILRIQQVVRGDSAAYFCASRTGNGELFFGEGSRLTVL.

This chain connects TRBV4-2 to TRBJ2-3; perhaps TRBD1 as D (6 bases). Germline V gene sequence: CDR1 LGHNA, CDR2 YNFKEQ. V was cut by 10 bases and J by 6 bases, with 11 bases left in between. CDR3 size: 11 residues. This CDR3 is CATRGGDTQYF. CDR3 sequence (DNA): TGTGCCACCAGGGGCGGGGATACGCAGTATTTT.

This clone was observed a handful of times. CDR3 nucleotides: TGTGCCAGCAGTTACCACTTCCGAGGGTACTCACCCCTCCACTTT. Its translation is CASSYHFRGYSPLHF. This rearrangement joins TRBV6-5 to TRBJ1-6; D uncertain. V gave up 2 bases and J gave up 10 bases, with 15 bases separating them. Germline V gives CDR1 MNHEY, CDR2 SVGAGI. CDR3 size: 15 residues.

The chain has TRBV19 and TRBJ2-1; 9 positions agree with TRBD1. The CDR3 runs to 14 residues. J gave up 8 bases and V 5 bases, and 7 bases lay outside the gene matches. Germline CDR1 reads LNHDA; CDR2 reads SQIVND (reference sequence). The CDR3 sequence is CASSPGQGRDEQFF. As DNA, the CDR3 is TGTGCCAGTAGTCCCGGACAGGGGAGGGATGAGCAGTTCTTC.